This TCR beta chain is from a study of Ad26.COV2.S vaccination and SARS-CoV-2 variants (dated by TCRdb to the early 2020s). Regarding the study in general: Donors in the vaccine arm were drawn from COV1001, a phase I-IIa trial of Ad26.COV2.S in healthy adults that was multicentre, randomized, double-blind and placebo-controlled. Ad26.COV2.S was administered intramuscularly at a dose of 5x10^10 or 1x10^11 viral particles, either as one shot or as two shots given 56 days apart. Sequencing of the TCRbeta repertoire served to evaluate the specificity and breadth of SARS-CoV-2-reactive T cell receptors following Ad26.COV2.S vaccination. A total of roughly 32 samples were included in the TCR-sequenced set, comprising around 19 Ad26.COV2.S vaccine recipients, 5 placebo recipients and 8 SARS-CoV-2 convalescent individuals. Participants in the trial were split at random into five groups of five each, receiving low-dose or high-dose Ad26.COV2.S once or twice, or else placebo on both occasions. Blinding of investigators to trial group allocation was maintained during experiments and outcome assessment.

Comments on this clone: It lacks a known antigen. The sample holds no much larger clone one base away, and base qualities are not on file.

The immunoSEQ Assay was the method used to sequence TCRbeta CDR3 regions. After extraction, genomic DNA underwent amplification by bias-controlled multiplex PCR, followed by high-throughput sequencing. Per the original workflow: Collapsing and filtering of sequences were performed to quantify the absolute abundance of each unique TCRbeta CDR3 region. Usable DNA was measured by amplifying reference genes present in all nucleated cells, and TCRbeta template counts were normalized to that usable DNA to estimate T cell fraction. Repertoire TCRs were annotated as SARS-CoV-2-specific by exact matching of V gene, CDR3 amino acid sequence and J gene to a known reactive TCR set. The reference SARS-CoV-2 TCR set came from MIRA and was filtered for enrichment in COVID-19-positive ImmuneCODE repertoires, removing public or cross-reactive TCRs. Using the MIRA antigens, annotated TCRs were further analysed by specific ORF or by position within an ORF. Breadth was defined as annotated unique rearrangements over total unique productive rearrangements; depth was the summed frequency of those rearrangements. Group comparisons of TCR breadth used two-sided Wilcoxon rank-sum tests. Imported from immuneACCESS, the table was reduced by TCRdb to in-frame sequences with V and J called. These copies leave out some clones; in studies compared against another copy, an unresolved V gene accounts for under half, and the cause of the remainder is not known. V and J calls and clone size follow that table, whereas D and trimming were derived from the DNA. The sample contains some 480,000 clones, approximately 90% of them found a single time. The ten top clones hold 9.5% to 15% of the sample.

V drops 4 bases and J drops 0 bases, leaving 13 bases in between. Taken from cysteine to phenylalanine, the CDR3 has 16 residues. Only CDR3 DNA remains: 48 bases, in frame from the first base. Via the germline V gene (reference sequence), CDR1 is GTSNPN and CDR2 SVGIG. The intended sense of this specimen's treatment or condition label: some 19 received Ad26.COV2.S at low or high dose, single or two shots; several received placebo; per-sample allocation not given. Repertoires of vaccine and placebo recipients were sequenced from samples taken on day 63 after the first injection. In Cohort 1b, 20 to 25 adults aged 18-55 years were enrolled at a single site in Boston, USA, between 29 July and 7 August 2020. Ad26.COV2.S was a replication-incompetent adenovirus type 26 vector expressing a prefusion-stabilized SARS-CoV-2 spike protein from the original Wuhan strain. What the study reported, not specific to this receptor: Higher spike-specific TCR breadth was observed in Ad26.COV2.S recipients than in placebo recipients (P = 0.0014). After vaccination, substantial breadth of spike-specific CD8+ and CD4+ T cell responses was reported. According to the authors, total T cell responses may have been underestimated by the TCR breadth and depth analyses. Comparing responses between vaccine doses or regimens was not something the study was powered to do. Comparable non-spike TCR breadth was observed between vaccine and placebo recipients, consistent with only spike being contained in the vaccine.

This specimen consisted of peripheral blood, obtained in a trial of Ad26.COV2.S vaccine versus placebo. This sequence originates from a person between 18 and 65 years old who received the Ad26.COV2.S COVID-19 vaccine or a placebo. The V gene is TRBV30 and the J gene is TRBJ2-6; there is no confident call for the D gene. The CDR3 has the sequence CAWTVKGSSGANVLTF. The DNA is as follows: TGTGCCTGGACCGTCAAGGGAAGCTCTGGGGCCAACGTCCTGACTTTC.